These 13 T cell receptor beta chains originate from one sample sequenced in a study of metastatic and nonmetastatic thyroid tumors. Before thyroid surgery, none of the patients had received any treatment. TCRdb re-called the PCR reads through MiXCR. The sample contains under 20,000 clones, 25% to 35% of which appear only once. Sequencing was performed on tumor tissue. The receptors stem from a male donor with papillary thyroid cancer or a benign thyroid nodule (not recorded which). Some clones in this sample may be carry-over from other donors' samples.

This clone was counted at least ten times. The V and J genes are TRBV12-3 or TRBV12-4 and TRBJ1-5; D perhaps matches TRBD1 (6 bases). The CDR3 has 16 residues. Trimming took 3 bases from V and 5 from J, leaving 17 bases between them. The CDR3 sequence is CASSLGAGVWDQPQHF. The CDR3 coding sequence is TGTGCCAGCAGTTTGGGGGCAGGGGTGTGGGATCAGCCCCAGCATTTT.

J is TRBJ1-5 and V is TRBV9; D unresolved. Trimming left V 0 bases short and J 7 bases short, with 8 bases between. The CDR3 sequence is 13 residues long. Germline-derived CDR1 and CDR2 are SGDLS and YYNGEE. CDR3 sequence (DNA): TGTGCCAGCAGCGTAGGTTGGGGACAGCCCCAGCATTTT. Encoded protein: CASSVGWGQPQHF.

In its sample, this clone was seen many times. V and J are TRBV5-1 and TRBJ1-1; D perhaps matches TRBD1 (5 bases). This CDR3 is 15 amino acids long. Germline V gives CDR1 SGHRS, CDR2 YFSETQ. The V end lost 5 bases, the J end lost 5 bases, and 19 bases lay between the germline ends. CDR3 in DNA: TGCGCCAGCAGTGATTCCTCGGGGGGGGAGACTGAAGCTTTCTTT. Protein: CASSDSSGGETEAFF.

This clone was detected only a few times. The chain couples TRBV20-1 to TRBJ2-2; no reliable D call. Germline V CDR1 and CDR2: DFQATT, SNEGSKA (reference sequence). V was cut by 5 bases and J by 4 bases, with 11 bases left in between. This CDR3 region has 13 residues. CDR3 bases: TGCAGTGCTCTTCACCCCAGCACCGGGGAGCTGTTTTTT. Protein sequence: CSALHPSTGELFF.

The chain employs TRBV28 and TRBJ1-2; 7 nucleotides agree with TRBD1. Germline assignment: CDR1 MDHEN and CDR2 SYDVKM. The CDR3 extends over 12 amino acids. J gave up 8 bases and V 6 bases, and 6 bases lay outside the gene matches. CDR3 in amino acids: CASRDRRGGYTF. The DNA for the CDR3 is TGTGCCAGCAGGGACAGGCGGGGCGGCTACACCTTC.

This rearrangement joins TRBV28 to TRBJ2-7; D unclear. CDR3 length: 14 amino acids. The V end was cut by 10 bases, the J end by 2 bases, with 18 bases between. In germline, CDR1 is MDHEN, CDR2 SYDVKM. The CDR3 DNA reads as TGTGCCACTTTTGCCTCGCCAGCAACCTACGAGCAGTACTTC. Translating it yields CATFASPATYEQYF.

The table lists this clone with many counts. A much larger clone is a single base away; this may be a read error. This specimen includes other DNA sequences encoding the same CDR3. The J gene is TRBJ1-4, the V gene TRBV7-9; TRBD1 aligns across 9 bases. CDR1 is SEHNR, CDR2 FQNEAQ, per germline (reference sequence). The CDR3 contains 15 residues. This chain's CDR3 is CASSFPQGAREKLFF. CDR3 DNA: TGTGCCAGCAGCTTTCCACAGGGGGCGCGGGAAAAGCTGTTTTTT.

This clone was observed a handful of times. This rearrangement joins TRBV20-1 to TRBJ2-7; 9 nucleotides match TRBD1. The CDR3 contains 13 residues. Germline V gene data show CDR1 as DFQATT and CDR2 as SNEGSKA (reference sequence). The trim removed 6 bases at V and 6 bases at J, leaving 9 bases unmatched. The CDR3 protein is CSAQARDRVEQYF. CDR3 nucleotides: TGCAGTGCCCAAGCCCGGGACAGGGTCGAGCAGTACTTC.

The sample holds a few counts of this clone. CDR3 bases: TGTGCCAGCAGAACGACAGGGGTTGAAAAACTGTTTTTT. This translates into CASRTTGVEKLFF. This chain uses TRBV12-3 or TRBV12-4 with TRBJ1-4; 8 bases fit TRBD1. This CDR3 has 13 residues. The trim removed 6 bases at V and 7 bases at J, leaving 4 bases unmatched.

V and J are TRBV9 and TRBJ1-1; D gene unclear. Trimming left V 0 bases short and J 4 bases short, with 16 bases between. Looked up from germline, CDR1 is SGDLS and CDR2 is YYNGEE. CDR3 size: 16 residues. This CDR3 reads CASSVDPVGTGTEAFF. CDR3 DNA: TGTGCCAGCAGCGTAGACCCCGTGGGCACCGGCACTGAAGCTTTCTTT.

A remark on this clone: Compared with germline, one end of the junction differs, possibly owing to a read error. This chain joins TRBV14 and TRBJ1-2; perhaps TRBD1 as D (6 bases). Per the germline V gene, CDR1 is SGHDN and CDR2 is FVKESK. The CDR3 is 17 residues long. CDR3 loop: CASSQDPLKGRGYGYSF. For the CDR3, the DNA is TGTGCCAGCAGCCAAGACCCACTCAAGGGCAGGGGCTATGGCTACTCCTTC.

The chain combines TRBV30 with TRBJ2-7; perhaps TRBD1 as D (6 bases). From germline, CDR1 is GTSNPN and CDR2 SVGIG (reference sequence). Deletions cut 5 bases from V and 2 bases from J, with 16 bases between. CDR3 length: 14 amino acids. Here the CDR3 DNA reads TGTGCCTGGGCCTCGTGGGGGCAGCCCTACGAGCAGTACTTC. The encoded protein is CAWASWGQPYEQYF. Based on the CDR3 plus reference TRBV30 and TRBJ2-7, the full variable domain is SQTIHQWPATLVQPVGSPLSLECTVEGTSNPNLYWYRQAAGRGLQLLFYSVGIGQISSEVPQNLSASRPQDRQFILSSKKLLLSDSGFYLCAWASWGQPYEQYFGPGTRLTVT.

The V and J genes are TRBV11-2 and TRBJ2-7; D call uncertain. Germline CDR1 and CDR2: SGHAT and FQNNGV. Trimming shortened V by 3 bases and J by 4 bases, and 13 bases separated the two germline ends. This CDR3 contains 14 residues. CDR3 amino acids: CASSLRRAPYEQYF. The CDR3 DNA reads TGTGCCAGCAGCTTGAGAAGGGCTCCTTACGAGCAGTACTTC.